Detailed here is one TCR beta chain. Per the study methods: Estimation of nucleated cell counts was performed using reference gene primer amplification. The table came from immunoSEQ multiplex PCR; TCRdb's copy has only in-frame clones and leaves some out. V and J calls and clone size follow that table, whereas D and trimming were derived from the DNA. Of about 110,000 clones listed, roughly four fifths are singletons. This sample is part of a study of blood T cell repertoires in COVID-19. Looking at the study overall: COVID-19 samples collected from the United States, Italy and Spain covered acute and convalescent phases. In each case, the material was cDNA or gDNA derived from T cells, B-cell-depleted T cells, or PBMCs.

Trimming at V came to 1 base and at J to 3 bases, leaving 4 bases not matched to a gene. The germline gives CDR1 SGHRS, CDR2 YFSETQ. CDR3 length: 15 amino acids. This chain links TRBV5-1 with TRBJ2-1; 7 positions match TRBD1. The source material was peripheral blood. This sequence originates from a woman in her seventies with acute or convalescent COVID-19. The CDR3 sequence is CASSLTGTDYNEQFF. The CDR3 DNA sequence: TGCGCCAGCAGCTTGACCGGGACAGACTACAATGAGCAGTTCTTC. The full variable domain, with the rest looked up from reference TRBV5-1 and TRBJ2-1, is KAGVTQTPRYLIKTRGQQVTLSCSPISGHRSVSWYQQTPGQGLQFLFEYFSETQRNKGNFPGRFSGRQFSNSRSEMNVSTLELGDSALYLCASSLTGTDYNEQFFGPGTRLTVL.